Included here is one T cell receptor beta chain sequence, with context. The data were obtained in a study of blood T cell repertoires in COVID-19. Only in-frame clones appear in the TCRdb table, and some are missing; sequencing was by immunoSEQ multiplex PCR. The repertoire holds tens of thousands of clones, with approximately 92% as singletons. The CDR3 totals 16 residues. Germline trimming cut 2 bases from V and 5 bases from J; bases unmatched to any gene: 8. From germline, CDR1 is KGHSH and CDR2 LQKENI. The chain links TRBV18 to TRBJ2-5, with 10 positions matching TRBD2. The receptor was isolated from a woman aged 55-70 years with active COVID-19. Sequencing used peripheral blood. The CDR3 sequence: CASSPYSGGAVETQYF. The CDR3 DNA sequence: TGTGCCAGCTCACCATACAGCGGGGGGGCCGTGGAGACCCAGTACTTC.